This T cell receptor beta chain derives from a study of blood T cell repertoires in COVID-19. Assay: immunoSEQ multiplex PCR; the TCRdb copy retains only in-frame clones and omits some. The sample lists around 450,000 clones, around 87% occurring once. V lost 1 base to trimming and J lost 5 bases, with 12 bases between them. CDR1 is MNHEY, CDR2 SMNVEV, per germline (reference sequence). The CDR3 runs to 14 residues. Sample: PBMCs or T cells enriched from blood (not recorded which). This chain uses TRBV27 with TRBJ2-7; D is perhaps TRBD1 (7 bases). This clonotype was sampled from a woman aged 18-29 years who had recovered from COVID-19. CDR3 sequence: CASSLWRGLNEQYF. CDR3 DNA sequence: TGTGCCAGCAGTTTATGGAGGGGGCTCAACGAGCAGTACTTC.